This T cell receptor beta chain was recorded in a study of persistence of HIV-infected CD4 T cells. The CDR3 loop spans 15 amino acids. Germline V lookup: CDR1 SGHAT, CDR2 FQDESV (reference sequence). V was shortened by 5 bases and J by 4 bases, with 15 bases between the two germline ends. Cells were stimulated with CMV-infected fibroblast lysates at about 9.4 ug/mL. CD40L/CD69 double-negative CD45RO-high memory CD4+ T cells were collected. For at least 4 years, plasma HIV-1 RNA was undetectable (<50 copies/mL). Concerning this clone: Its target is unknown.

Sequencing used immunoSEQ version 4 in survey mode. Sequenced by immunoSEQ multiplex PCR; TCRdb stores in-frame clones only, minus some. The sample contains approximately 31,000 clones, 82% of which appear only once. V gene TRBV11-1 combines with J gene TRBJ2-1, with D possibly matching TRBD1 (6 bases). The clonotype originates from an adult woman with HIV who was CMV-seropositive. Sequenced material: CD4+ T cells sorted from PBMCs after approximately 20-hour stimulation, taken from a patient who received antiretroviral therapy. The CDR3 sequence: CASSPGQTIYNEQFF. The CDR3 DNA is TGTGCCAGCAGCCCAGGACAGACGATATACAATGAGCAGTTCTTC.